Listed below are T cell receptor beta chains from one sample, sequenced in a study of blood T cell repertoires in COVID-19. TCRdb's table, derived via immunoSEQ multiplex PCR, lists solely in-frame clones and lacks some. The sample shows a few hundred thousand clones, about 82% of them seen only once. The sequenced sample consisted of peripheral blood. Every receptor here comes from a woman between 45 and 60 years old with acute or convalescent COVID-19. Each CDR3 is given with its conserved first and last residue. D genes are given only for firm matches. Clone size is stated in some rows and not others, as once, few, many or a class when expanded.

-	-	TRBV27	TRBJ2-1	CASSFSGNSYNEQFF	TGTGCCAGCAGTTTTTCGGGTAACTCCTACAATGAGCAGTTCTTC
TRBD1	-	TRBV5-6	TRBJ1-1	CASSRQGLNTEAFF	TGTGCCAGCTCCAGACAGGGCTTGAACACTGAAGCTTTCTTT
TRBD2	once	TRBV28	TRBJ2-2	CASVSGTTSTGELFF	TGTGCCAGCGTTAGCGGGACGACCTCCACCGGGGAGCTGTTTTTT
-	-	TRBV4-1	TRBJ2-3	CASARGTSTDTQYF	TGCGCCAGCGCCAGGGGCACTAGCACAGATACGCAGTATTTT
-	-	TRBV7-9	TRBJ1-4	CASSLGQPNEKLFF	TGTGCCAGCAGCCTAGGACAGCCTAATGAAAAACTGTTTTTT
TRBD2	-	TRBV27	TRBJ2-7	CASSPGTGGTSGRFYEQYF	TGTGCCAGCAGTCCCGGGACAGGGGGGACTAGCGGGAGGTTCTACGAGCAGTACTTC
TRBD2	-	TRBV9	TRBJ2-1	CASSLRTSGWYNEQFF	TGTGCCAGCAGCCTCCGGACTAGCGGGTGGTACAATGAGCAGTTCTTC
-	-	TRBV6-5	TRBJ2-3	CASTRREATDTQYF	TGTGCCAGCACTCGCCGCGAAGCCACAGATACGCAGTATTTT
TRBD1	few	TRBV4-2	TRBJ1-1	CASSQDTRTGGLRTEAFF	TGTGCCAGCAGCCAAGATACTCGAACAGGGGGACTGAGGACTGAAGCTTTCTTT
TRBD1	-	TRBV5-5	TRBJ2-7	CASFFRQGMNEQYF	TGTGCCAGCTTTTTCCGACAGGGTATGAACGAGCAGTACTTC